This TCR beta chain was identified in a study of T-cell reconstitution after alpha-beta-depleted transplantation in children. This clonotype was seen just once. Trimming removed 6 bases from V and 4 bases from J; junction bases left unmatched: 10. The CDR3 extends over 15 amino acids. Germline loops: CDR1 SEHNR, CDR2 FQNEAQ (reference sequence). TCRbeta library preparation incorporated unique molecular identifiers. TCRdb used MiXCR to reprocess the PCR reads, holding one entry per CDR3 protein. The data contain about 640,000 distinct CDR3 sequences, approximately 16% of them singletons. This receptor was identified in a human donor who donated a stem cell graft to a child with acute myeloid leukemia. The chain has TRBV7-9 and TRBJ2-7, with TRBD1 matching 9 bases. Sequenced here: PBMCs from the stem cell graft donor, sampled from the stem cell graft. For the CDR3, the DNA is TGTGCCAGCAGTTCCTCCCGGACAGGGGCTTACGAGCAGTACTTC. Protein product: CASSSSRTGAYEQYF. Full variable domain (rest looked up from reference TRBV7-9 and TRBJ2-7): DTGVSQNPRHKITKRGQNVTFRCDPISEHNRLYWYRQTLGQGPEFLTYFQNEAQLEKSRLLSDRFSAERPKGSFSTLEIQRTEQGDSAMYLCASSSSRTGAYEQYFGPGTRLTVT.